The 18 T cell receptor beta chains presented below share a single source sample, sequenced in a study of a mutant IDH1 vaccine in newly diagnosed glioma. Which antigens these TCRs recognize remains unknown. The repertoire was sequenced with immunoSEQ multiplex PCR; TCRdb's copy has only in-frame clones and lacks some. The table records 40,000 or so clones, 65% to 85% of them present only once. Noted time point: week 11, during vaccination. Mutant IDH1 20-mer peptide, at 300 ug, made up each vaccine dose, with topical imiquimod. The sequencing used PBMCs, collected from a glioma patient whose treatment included an IDH1 peptide vaccine. Source of these receptors: a man aged 35 to 55 with glioma.

For the CDR3, the DNA is TGTGCCAGCAGCTTAGAAGGGCGATTGAACACTGAAGCTTTCTTT. This translates into CASSLEGRLNTEAFF. V gene TRBV7-2 combines with J gene TRBJ1-1; D remains ambiguous. Germline V gene data show CDR1 as SGHTA and CDR2 as FQGNSA. V shed 1 base and J shed 0 bases, with 9 bases lying between them. This CDR3 contains 15 residues.

This rearrangement joins TRBV27 to TRBJ1-1, with 7 bases fitting TRBD1. CDR3 length equals 14 residues. The V segment lost 6 bases and the J segment 1 base; nucleotides outside the gene matches: 5. Germline V gene lookup returns CDR1 MNHEY and CDR2 SMNVEV (reference sequence). CDR3: CASSHRGWNTEAFF. The CDR3 nucleotides are TGTGCCAGCAGCCACAGGGGTTGGAACACTGAAGCTTTCTTT.

J is TRBJ2-7 and V is TRBV6-5; TRBD2 might be the D (6 bases). This CDR3 is built from 15 residues. V was pared by 2 bases and J by 6 bases, with 17 bases between. CDR1 and CDR2 (germline): MNHEY, SVGAGI. CDR3 DNA: TGTGCCAGCAGTTACGATCTAGCGTCCTCCCTCGAGCAGTACTTC. Amino acids: CASSYDLASSLEQYF.

This chain uses TRBV11-1 with TRBJ2-7; 11 bases are shared with TRBD2. Per germline, CDR1 SGHAT and CDR2 FQDESV (reference sequence). This CDR3 spans 16 amino acids. V dropped 2 bases and J dropped 5; count of bases not matched to a gene: 8. In nucleotides, the CDR3 is TGTGCCAGCAGCTTACGCCTAGCGGGAGGCTGGGACGAGCAGTACTTC. Translation: CASSLRLAGGWDEQYF.

The chain couples TRBV5-1 to TRBJ2-6, with 7 bases that match TRBD1. V was clipped by 4 bases and J by 4 bases; unmatched bases: 11. Germline V gene data show CDR1 as SGHRS and CDR2 as YFSETQ. The CDR3 sequence is 17 residues long. CDR3 in DNA: TGCGCCAGCAGCGGACAGACAGGGTCGGCCGGGGCCAACGTCCTGACTTTC. Its translation is CASSGQTGSAGANVLTF.

V gene TRBV5-1 combines with J gene TRBJ2-7, with TRBD1 matching 8 bases. With 0 bases clipped from V and 4 bases from J, the junction kept 6 bases outside the gene matches. This CDR3 has 15 residues. Germline V gene data show CDR1 as SGHRS and CDR2 as YFSETQ. In DNA, the CDR3 is TGCGCCAGCAGCTTGGTGCGGGACAGGACGTACGAGCAGTACTTC. Encoded protein: CASSLVRDRTYEQYF.

The chain has TRBV7-2 and TRBJ2-3; D is ambiguous. This CDR3 has 14 amino acids. Germline loops: CDR1 SGHTA, CDR2 FQGNSA. V lost 1 base and J 2 bases, leaving 7 bases between the germline ends. The CDR3 spells CASSLGLFTDTQYF. For the CDR3, the DNA is TGTGCCAGCAGCTTAGGTCTATTCACAGATACGCAGTATTTT. Full variable domain (outside the CDR3, taken from reference TRBV7-2 and TRBJ2-3): GAGVSQSPSNKVTEKGKDVELRCDPISGHTALYWYRQSLGQGLEFLIYFQGNSAPDKSGLPSDRFSAERTGGSVSTLTIQRTQQEDSAVYLCASSLGLFTDTQYFGPGTRLTVL.

This clone appeared a few times. This chain uses TRBV19 with TRBJ2-1; 8 bases are a match to TRBD1. V trimming: 11 bases; J trimming: 5 bases; junction bases outside the gene matches: 14. The length of the CDR3 is 15 residues. Germline V gives CDR1 LNHDA, CDR2 SQIVND (reference sequence). The CDR3 is CAGSTGTGANNEQFF. In DNA form, the CDR3 reads TGTGCCGGCTCAACCGGGACAGGAGCAAACAATGAGCAGTTCTTC.

The chain couples TRBV27 to TRBJ1-1; no clear D gene. V was cut by 3 bases and J by 5 bases, with 10 bases left in between. CDR3 length: 13 residues. In germline, CDR1 is MNHEY, CDR2 SMNVEV (reference sequence). The CDR3 bases are TGTGCCAGCAGTTTTTCAGCGGCTACTGAAGCTTTCTTT. Translated: CASSFSAATEAFF.

The chain has TRBV7-8 and TRBJ2-5; 7 bases align to TRBD1. The length of the CDR3 is 14 residues. V lost 4 bases, J lost 2 bases, and 4 bases stayed unmatched. Germline lookup yields CDR1 SGHVS and CDR2 FQNEAQ. CDR3 DNA sequence: TGTGCCAGCAGCTCGCGACAGGGACAAGAGACCCAGTACTTC. It translates to CASSSRQGQETQYF.

The chain recombines TRBV4-1 with TRBJ2-3, with D possibly being TRBD1 (6 bases). Trimming cost V 0 bases and J 8 bases, with 18 bases left between them. The CDR3 contains 16 residues. Germline V gene lookup returns CDR1 MGHRA and CDR2 YSYEKL. The CDR3 region is CASSQERTTRGGTQYF. In nucleotides, the CDR3 is TGCGCCAGCAGCCAAGAAAGGACAACACGAGGGGGTACGCAGTATTTT.

The J gene is TRBJ1-2, the V gene TRBV5-4, with D unclear. CDR3 length: 16 residues. Between the trimmed V and J ends, which lost 4 bases and 4 bases, there was a span of 20 bases. Germline V gives CDR1 SGHNT, CDR2 YYREEE (reference sequence). The CDR3 loop is CASSPGGSSIFYGYTF. CDR3 coding DNA: TGTGCCAGCAGCCCGGGCGGCAGTTCGATTTTCTATGGCTACACCTTC.

The J gene is TRBJ2-7, the V gene TRBV13; 10 bases are shared with TRBD2. Germline V gives CDR1 PRHDT, CDR2 FYEKMQ (reference sequence). The V and J ends lost 3 bases and 3 bases, in that order; junction bases with no gene match: 2. The CDR3 runs to 14 residues. The CDR3 protein is CASSFGLADYEQYF. CDR3 DNA sequence: TGTGCCAGCAGCTTCGGACTAGCGGACTACGAGCAGTACTTC.

The chain carries TRBV6-5 and TRBJ2-1, with D hard to call. The CDR3 runs to 11 residues. V was shortened by 8 bases and J by 6 bases, with 8 bases between the two germline ends. Germline-derived CDR1 and CDR2 are MNHEY and SVGAGI. The CDR3 spells CASLYRNEQFF. The CDR3 DNA follows: TGTGCCAGCCTCTATCGCAATGAGCAGTTCTTC.

This clone was recorded only once. This chain connects TRBV18 to TRBJ2-7, with 8 bases fitting TRBD2. The CDR3 contains 13 residues. The trim removed 5 bases at V and 6 bases at J, leaving 6 bases unmatched. The germline V gene has CDR1 KGHSH and CDR2 LQKENI. CDR3 coding DNA: TGTGCCAGCTCATCTGGCGGGGGGAGCGAGCAGTACTTC. It encodes CASSSGGGSEQYF.

The chain is built from TRBV5-4 and TRBJ2-5; the match to TRBD1 covers 8 bases. With V trimmed by 0 bases and J by 5 bases, 6 bases remained unmatched. Germline V gives CDR1 SGHNT, CDR2 YYREEE (reference sequence). This CDR3 region has 15 residues. The CDR3 region is CASSLGRGRLETQYF. CDR3 sequence (DNA): TGTGCCAGCAGCTTGGGCAGGGGGCGATTGGAGACCCAGTACTTC.

Within the sample, this clone is medium-sized. This chain joins TRBV6-1 and TRBJ2-2; possible D gene TRBD2, 5 bases. The length of the CDR3 is 13 residues. Between the trimmed V and J ends, which lost 4 bases and 6 bases, there was a span of 9 bases. Germline V gene data show CDR1 as MNHNS and CDR2 as SASEGT. CDR3 in DNA: TGTGCCAGCAGTGCGCGAGGGCCCGGGGAGCTGTTTTTT. It is translated as CASSARGPGELFF.

V gene TRBV5-8 combines with J gene TRBJ2-1, with D perhaps TRBD1 (6 bases). Between the trimmed V and J ends, which lost 7 bases and 7 bases, there was a span of 15 bases. This CDR3 is built from 13 residues. Per germline, CDR1 SGHTS and CDR2 YDEGEE. The CDR3 protein is CASRLGGVNEQFF. CDR3 DNA sequence: TGTGCCAGCCGCCTAGGGGGAGTAAATGAGCAGTTCTTC.